The rows below give T cell receptor beta chains drawn from one sample of a study of CD8 T cells in ankylosing spondylitis. Using its own MiXCR run on the 5' RACE reads, TCRdb lists one record per CDR3 protein. The sample lists fewer than 350,000 distinct CDR3 sequences, 11% occurring once. The sequencing input was blood, either unsorted or a sorted T cell fraction (not recorded which). The receptors stem from a female donor with ankylosing spondylitis or in good health (not recorded which). CDR3s include the opening cysteine and the closing phenylalanine or tryptophan. D genes are given only for firm matches. Some rows mark clone size as missing; the rest say once, few, many or name a class of expanded clone.

V gene,clone size,J gene,D gene,CDR3 DNA,CDR3 protein
TRBV10-2,many,TRBJ2-3,TRBD1,TGCGCCAGTAAGGGGGCCCGGGAAGATACGCAGTATTTT,CASKGAREDTQYF
TRBV7-9,many,TRBJ2-2,NA,TGTGCCAGCAGCTTAGGGGACCTCACGAGGGAGCTGTTTTTT,CASSLGDLTRELFF
TRBV12-3/TRBV12-4,few,TRBJ2-7,TRBD2,TGTGCCAGCAGGAAAATCGGACCGGGAGGTGAGCAGTACTTC,CASRKIGPGGEQYF
TRBV20-1,NA,TRBJ2-2,TRBD2,TGCAGTGCCTTGACTAGCGGGGGGACCTACACCGGGGAGCTGTTTTTT,CSALTSGGTYTGELFF
TRBV7-9,many,TRBJ1-1,TRBD1,TGTGCCACTGACAGGGGGCCTAACACTGAAGCTTTCTTT,CATDRGPNTEAFF
TRBV20-1,NA,TRBJ2-7,TRBD2,TGCAGTGCTAGTCCTATAGCGGGAGGCCGCTCCTACGAGCAGTACTTC,CSASPIAGGRSYEQYF
TRBV20-1,NA,TRBJ2-2,TRBD2,TGCAGTGCTAGAGGGACCCCGGGGAGGGGATTATCCTCCTCGAACACCGGGGAGCTGTTTTTT,CSARGTPGRGLSSSNTGELFF
TRBV29-1,many,TRBJ1-2,NA,TGCAGCGTTGATAAGGGTCGTGGCTACACCTTC,CSVDKGRGYTF
TRBV6-2/TRBV6-3,many,TRBJ2-1,TRBD2,TGTGCCAGCAGTTTTAGCGGGATTGAGTACAATGAGCAGTTCTTC,CASSFSGIEYNEQFF
TRBV20-1,many,TRBJ1-3,NA,TGCAGGCCTCCCAATGGAAACACCATATATTTT,CRPPNGNTIYF
TRBV6-1,many,TRBJ2-1,TRBD2,TGTGCCAGCAAGCGGGGCATCTCCTACAATGAGCAGTTCTTC,CASKRGISYNEQFF
TRBV28,few,TRBJ2-1,TRBD2,TGTGCCAGCAGTGCGCTAGCGGGGGCCGGGGACAATGAGCAGTTCTTC,CASSALAGAGDNEQFF
TRBV6-2/TRBV6-3,NA,TRBJ1-4,TRBD1,TGTGCCAGCAGCGATCGTCAGGGGGGGGAGAGAAATGAAAAACTGTTTTTT,CASSDRQGGERNEKLFF
TRBV20-1,many,TRBJ1-4,NA,TGCAGTGCCCGAAAGGGAAGGAATGAAAAACTGTTTTTT,CSARKGRNEKLFF
TRBV12-3/TRBV12-4,few,TRBJ2-7,TRBD1,TGTGCCAGCAGTACCGGGACAGGCGTCTCTGAGCAGTACTTC,CASSTGTGVSEQYF
TRBV20-1,many,TRBJ2-5,TRBD1,TGCAGTGCTAAACAGGGGGGTGAGACCCAGTACTTC,CSAKQGGETQYF
TRBV27,many,TRBJ2-3,NA,TGTGCCAGCAGTCCGCTGACTTTTCTCCTCACAGATACGCAGTATTTT,CASSPLTFLLTDTQYF
TRBV5-1,many,TRBJ1-6,NA,TGCGCCAGCAGCTTCCAGGGACGGGCAAATTCACCCCTCCACTTT,CASSFQGRANSPLHF
TRBV5-1,many,TRBJ2-1,TRBD1,TGCGCCAGCAGCATTGGGACAGGGTCCCATGAGCAGTTCTTC,CASSIGTGSHEQFF
TRBV20-1,many,TRBJ2-1,TRBD2,TGCAGTGCTAGGGCGGGAGGGCCCTCGAATGAGCAGTTCTTC,CSARAGGPSNEQFF
TRBV7-9,NA,TRBJ1-1,TRBD1,TGTGCCAGCAGTCCCGGGACAGGGAAAAAGCACACTGAAGCTTTCTTT,CASSPGTGKKHTEAFF
TRBV4-1,many,TRBJ1-5,TRBD1,TGCGCCAGCAGCCAAGCAGACAGGGATCAGCCCCAGCATTTT,CASSQADRDQPQHF
TRBV27,NA,TRBJ2-2,TRBD1,TGTGCCAGTAGGGGGCTAGGTGGCACCGGGGAGCTGTTTTTT,CASRGLGGTGELFF
TRBV3-1,many,TRBJ2-7,NA,TGTGCCAGCAGCCGGGGGGCCTACGAGCAGTACTTC,CASSRGAYEQYF
TRBV5-1,many,TRBJ1-1,NA,TGCGCCAGCAGCTTGGGCCGAAACTTGAACACTGAAGCTTTCTTT,CASSLGRNLNTEAFF
TRBV9,many,TRBJ1-1,NA,TGTGCCAGCAGCGTAGCTGAAGGACGACTGAACACTGAAGCTTTCTTT,CASSVAEGRLNTEAFF
TRBV29-1,many,TRBJ2-6,NA,TGCAGCGTTGAAGATCGGGGCTTTGGGGCCAACGTCCTGACTTTC,CSVEDRGFGANVLTF
TRBV4-2,many,TRBJ2-7,TRBD2,TGTGCCAGCAGCCATCCGGGACTAGCGGCGGGGGAGCAGTACTTC,CASSHPGLAAGEQYF
TRBV9,many,TRBJ2-5,NA,TGTGCCAGCAGCCGTACCCTCGGTCCGCAAGAGACCCAGTACTTC,CASSRTLGPQETQYF
TRBV10-3,few,TRBJ2-7,TRBD1,TGTGCCATCAGTGAGTCTCCCGGGACAGGGGGATACGAGCAGTACTTC,CAISESPGTGGYEQYF
TRBV12-3/TRBV12-4,many,TRBJ2-2,NA,TGTGCCAGCATCCCCGGGACGTCGAACACCGGGGAGCTGTTTTTT,CASIPGTSNTGELFF
TRBV20-1,many,TRBJ1-5,NA,TGCAGTGCTAGAGATGCGGGAAATCAGCCCCAGCATTTT,CSARDAGNQPQHF
TRBV5-1,NA,TRBJ2-3,NA,TGCGCCAGCAGCACAACCCAGGGGCTGGGCACAGATACGCAGTATTTT,CASSTTQGLGTDTQYF
TRBV7-9,few,TRBJ2-3,NA,TGTGCCAGCAGCTTAGACGGGAGCGGCACAGATACGCAGTATTTT,CASSLDGSGTDTQYF